These T cell receptor beta chains were read from a single sample in a study of response to subunit inactivated influenza vaccine. TCRdb itself ran the RT-PCR reads through MiXCR, one entry per CDR3 protein. The data show roughly 650,000 distinct CDR3 sequences, approximately 15% seen once. The starting material was PBMCs from blood, obtained around two weeks before vaccination. The origin of the receptors is a man over 45 who received an inactivated influenza vaccine. Both conserved end residues are part of each CDR3. D genes are given only for firm matches. The size of a clone is reported for some rows only, either as once, few or many, or as a class for expanded clones.

J: TRBJ2-7
V: TRBV12-3/TRBV12-4
D: NA
size: NA
DNA: TGTGCCAGCAGTTTGGGTTCCGGCGGAAAGAACGAGCAGTACTTC
CDR3: CASSLGSGGKNEQYF

J: TRBJ2-7
V: TRBV7-2
D: NA
size: NA
DNA: TGTGCCAGCAACCCCGGATTCACAGGTGGCGAGCAGTACTTC
CDR3: CASNPGFTGGEQYF

J: TRBJ2-7
V: TRBV12-3/TRBV12-4
D: TRBD1
size: few
DNA: TGTGCCAGCAGTTTAACATCAACCGGGACAGGGTCCTACGAGCAGTACTTC
CDR3: CASSLTSTGTGSYEQYF

J: TRBJ2-1
V: TRBV11-2
D: NA
size: NA
DNA: TGTGCCAGCAGCTTATCCCCGGGGAAGGGAAATGAGCAGTTCTTC
CDR3: CASSLSPGKGNEQFF

J: TRBJ2-4
V: TRBV28
D: TRBD2
size: NA
DNA: TGTGCCAGCAGCCGAAATAGCGGGAGGCATACTGAACTGGCCAAAAACATTCAGTACTTC
CDR3: CASSRNSGRHTELAKNIQYF

J: TRBJ2-1
V: TRBV4-1
D: NA
size: NA
DNA: TGCGCCAGCAGCCAAGTACTGCTTGAAGAGCAGTTCTTC
CDR3: CASSQVLLEEQFF

J: TRBJ2-1
V: TRBV7-9
D: TRBD2
size: NA
DNA: TGTGCCAGCAGCTTAGGTGCGGGGGAGAATGAGCAGTTCTTC
CDR3: CASSLGAGENEQFF

J: TRBJ2-1
V: TRBV20-1
D: NA
size: few
DNA: TGCAGTGCTCTAGAGTTTGGTAATGAGCAGTTCTTC
CDR3: CSALEFGNEQFF

J: TRBJ1-6
V: TRBV27
D: TRBD1
size: few
DNA: TGTGCCAGCAGTTCGGGTTACAGGGGGGGCTCACCCCTCCACTTT
CDR3: CASSSGYRGGSPLHF

J: TRBJ1-5
V: TRBV30
D: TRBD1
size: NA
DNA: TGTGCCTGGGCTGTCGGACAGGGTCATCAGCCCCAGCATTTT
CDR3: CAWAVGQGHQPQHF

J: TRBJ1-2
V: TRBV7-2
D: NA
size: NA
DNA: TGTGCCAGCAGCTTAGGCCCTGGCGGCCCTGGCTACACCTTC
CDR3: CASSLGPGGPGYTF

J: TRBJ2-7
V: TRBV29-1
D: TRBD1
size: NA
DNA: TGCAGCGTTGGCCACCGGGACAGGGTCCACGAGCAGTACTTC
CDR3: CSVGHRDRVHEQYF

J: TRBJ2-3
V: TRBV7-9
D: TRBD2
size: NA
DNA: TGTGCCAGCAGCTGGGTCACCGGGACTAGCGATTCAGATACGCAGTATTTT
CDR3: CASSWVTGTSDSDTQYF

J: TRBJ2-1
V: TRBV20-1
D: NA
size: NA
DNA: TGCAGTGCTAGGCCCAGCGGCTCCTACAATGAGCAGTTCTTC
CDR3: CSARPSGSYNEQFF

J: TRBJ2-1
V: TRBV7-8
D: TRBD2
size: few
DNA: TGTGCCAGCAGCCCGGGGGGAAGGGATGAGCAGTTCTTC
CDR3: CASSPGGRDEQFF

J: TRBJ2-1
V: TRBV4-2
D: TRBD2
size: many
DNA: TGTGCCAGCAGCCAAGATGGCGGGAGGGCCTTCAATGAGCAGTTCTTC
CDR3: CASSQDGGRAFNEQFF

J: TRBJ2-7
V: TRBV3-1
D: NA
size: few
DNA: TGTGCCAGCAGCCAGGATTCCGGGCCTGGGTACGAGCAGTACTTC
CDR3: CASSQDSGPGYEQYF

J: TRBJ2-3
V: TRBV28
D: NA
size: many
DNA: TGTGCCAGCAGTTTCGGACCCAGATTTAGCACAGATACGCAGTATTTT
CDR3: CASSFGPRFSTDTQYF

J: TRBJ2-2
V: TRBV4-3
D: NA
size: few
DNA: TGCGCCAGCAGCCAAGATCCCAGGGGGAACACCGGGGAGCTGTTTTTT
CDR3: CASSQDPRGNTGELFF

J: TRBJ1-1
V: TRBV15
D: NA
size: few
DNA: TGTGCCACCAGCCTCCCGGGTGGGGGCACTGAAGCTTTCTTT
CDR3: CATSLPGGGTEAFF

J: TRBJ2-3
V: TRBV5-6
D: NA
size: few
DNA: TGTGCCAGCAGCTTGGCCCTAGTAGTGGATACGCAGTATTTT
CDR3: CASSLALVVDTQYF

J: TRBJ2-2
V: TRBV7-9
D: NA
size: NA
DNA: TGTGCCAGCAGCTCCTGGTTTTTT
CDR3: CASSSWFF

J: TRBJ2-1
V: TRBV7-9
D: TRBD1
size: NA
DNA: TGTGCCAGCAGCGGGGACAGGGGGCAGGGCAATGAGCAGTTCTTC
CDR3: CASSGDRGQGNEQFF

J: TRBJ2-7
V: TRBV10-3
D: NA
size: few
DNA: TGTGCCATCAGTGAGGGGCCAGGGAAGACCTACGAGCAGTACTTC
CDR3: CAISEGPGKTYEQYF

J: TRBJ2-7
V: TRBV5-4
D: NA
size: NA
DNA: TGTGCCAGCAGCTTCCCGGTCACGGGCGAGCAGTACTTC
CDR3: CASSFPVTGEQYF

J: TRBJ2-3
V: TRBV12-3/TRBV12-4
D: NA
size: many
DNA: TGTGACGAACCTAGGCGAACAGATACGCAGTATTTT
CDR3: CDEPRRTDTQYF

J: TRBJ2-3
V: TRBV12-3/TRBV12-4
D: TRBD1
size: few
DNA: TGTGCCAGCAGTTTATCCCGACAGGGCGGAGCTACGCAGTATTTT
CDR3: CASSLSRQGGATQYF

J: TRBJ1-5
V: TRBV20-1
D: NA
size: few
DNA: TGCAGTGCTAGAGAGGGGAGACAGCTCAATCAGCCCCAGCATTTT
CDR3: CSAREGRQLNQPQHF

J: TRBJ2-7
V: TRBV9
D: TRBD1
size: few
DNA: TGTGCCAGCAGCGTAGACGGGACAGGGGTCTACGAGCAGTACTTC
CDR3: CASSVDGTGVYEQYF

J: TRBJ2-7
V: TRBV28
D: NA
size: few
DNA: TGTGCCAGCAGTTTATTGGCCACGTGGTACTTC
CDR3: CASSLLATWYF

J: TRBJ2-4
V: TRBV5-1
D: NA
size: NA
DNA: TGCGCCAGCAGCTCGGACCATCGGACAGCCAAAAACATTCAGTACTTC
CDR3: CASSSDHRTAKNIQYF

J: TRBJ2-3
V: TRBV28
D: NA
size: many
DNA: TGTGCCAGCAGTTGGGCCAACACAGATACGCAGTATTTT
CDR3: CASSWANTDTQYF